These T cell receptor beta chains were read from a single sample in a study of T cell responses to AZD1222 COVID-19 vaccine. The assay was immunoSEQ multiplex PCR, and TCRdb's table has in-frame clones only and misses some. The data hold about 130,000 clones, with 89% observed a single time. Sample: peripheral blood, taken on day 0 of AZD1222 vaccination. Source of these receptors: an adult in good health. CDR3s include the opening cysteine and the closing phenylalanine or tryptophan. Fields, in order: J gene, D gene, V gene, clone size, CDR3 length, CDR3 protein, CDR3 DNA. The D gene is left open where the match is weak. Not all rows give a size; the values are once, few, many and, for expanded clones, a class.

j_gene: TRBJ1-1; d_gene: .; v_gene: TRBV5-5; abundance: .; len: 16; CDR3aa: CASSLTHQGLNTEAFF; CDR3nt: TGTGCCAGCAGCTTGACTCATCAGGGACTGAACACTGAAGCTTTCTTT
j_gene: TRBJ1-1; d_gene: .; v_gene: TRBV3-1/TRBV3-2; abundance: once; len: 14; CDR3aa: CASSQALVNTEAFF; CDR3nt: TGTGCCAGCAGCCAAGCTCTTGTGAACACTGAAGCTTTCTTT
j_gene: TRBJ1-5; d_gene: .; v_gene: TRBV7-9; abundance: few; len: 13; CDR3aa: CASSLAGDQPQHF; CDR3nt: TGTGCCAGCAGCTTAGCAGGGGATCAGCCCCAGCATTTT
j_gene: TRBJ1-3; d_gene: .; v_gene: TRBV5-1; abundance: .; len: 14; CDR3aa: CASRNGYSGNTIYF; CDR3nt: TGCGCCAGCAGAAACGGCTACTCTGGAAACACCATATATTTT
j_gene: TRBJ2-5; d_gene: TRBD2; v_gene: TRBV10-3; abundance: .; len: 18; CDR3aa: CAISEKGLAGPPTGTQYF; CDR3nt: TGTGCCATCAGTGAGAAGGGGCTAGCGGGGCCACCGACGGGGACCCAGTACTTC
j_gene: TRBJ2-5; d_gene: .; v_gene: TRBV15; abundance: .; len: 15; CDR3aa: CATSREKGARGGQYF; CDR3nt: TGTGCCACCAGCAGAGAAAAGGGGGCCCGAGGGGGGCAGTACTTC
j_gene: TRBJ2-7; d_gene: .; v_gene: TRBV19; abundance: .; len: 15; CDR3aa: CASSQTGPSGGEQYF; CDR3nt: TGTGCCAGTAGTCAAACAGGGCCCTCCGGGGGCGAGCAGTACTTC
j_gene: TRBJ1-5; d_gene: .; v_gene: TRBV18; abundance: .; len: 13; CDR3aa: CASSGDNNQPQHF; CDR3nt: TGTGCCAGCTCAGGGGACAACAATCAGCCCCAGCATTTT
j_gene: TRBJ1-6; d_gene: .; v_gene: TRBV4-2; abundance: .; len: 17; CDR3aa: CASSQVKGGNYNSPLHF; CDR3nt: TGTGCCAGCAGCCAAGTTAAGGGCGGAAACTATAATTCACCCCTCCACTTT
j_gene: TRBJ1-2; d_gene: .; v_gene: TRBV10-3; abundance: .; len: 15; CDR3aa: CAIRRNEGSKGGYTF; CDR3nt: TGTGCCATCAGACGGAATGAAGGGAGTAAGGGTGGCTACACCTTC
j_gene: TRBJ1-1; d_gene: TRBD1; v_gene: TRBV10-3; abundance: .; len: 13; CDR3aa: CASQEGAGTEAFF; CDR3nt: TGTGCCTCACAGGAGGGGGCCGGCACTGAAGCTTTCTTT
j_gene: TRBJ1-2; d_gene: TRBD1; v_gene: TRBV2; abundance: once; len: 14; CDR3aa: CASSPTGQVDGYTF; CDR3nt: TGTGCCAGCAGCCCCACGGGACAGGTAGATGGCTACACCTTC
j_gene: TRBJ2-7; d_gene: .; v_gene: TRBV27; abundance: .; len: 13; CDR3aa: CASRSGGSYEQYF; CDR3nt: TGTGCCAGCAGATCAGGCGGTTCGTACGAGCAGTACTTC
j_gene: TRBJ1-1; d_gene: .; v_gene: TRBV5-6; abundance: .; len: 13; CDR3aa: CASSDRWNTEAFF; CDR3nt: TGTGCCAGCAGTGACAGGTGGAACACTGAAGCTTTCTTT
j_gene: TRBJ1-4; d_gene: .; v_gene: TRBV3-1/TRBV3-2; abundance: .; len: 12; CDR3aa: CASSQVSEKLFF; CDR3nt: TGTGCCAGCAGCCAAGTCTCTGAAAAACTGTTTTTT
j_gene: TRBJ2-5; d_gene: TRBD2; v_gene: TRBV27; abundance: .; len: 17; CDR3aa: CASSLSTRTSGEETQYF; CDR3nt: TGTGCCAGCAGTTTATCGACACGGACTAGCGGGGAAGAGACCCAGTACTTC
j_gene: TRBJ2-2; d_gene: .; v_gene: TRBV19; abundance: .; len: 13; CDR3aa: CASSAGATGELFF; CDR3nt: TGTGCCAGTAGTGCAGGGGCCACCGGGGAGCTGTTTTTT
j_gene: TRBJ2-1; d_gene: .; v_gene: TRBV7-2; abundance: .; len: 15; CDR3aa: CASSFGPSSYNEQFF; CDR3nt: TGTGCCAGCAGCTTTGGGCCGAGCTCCTACAATGAGCAGTTCTTC
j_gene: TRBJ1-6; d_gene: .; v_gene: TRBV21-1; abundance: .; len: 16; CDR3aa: CASSKEGPGTNSPLHF; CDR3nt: TGTGCCAGCAGCAAAGAGGGGCCAGGGACTAATTCACCCCTCCACTTT
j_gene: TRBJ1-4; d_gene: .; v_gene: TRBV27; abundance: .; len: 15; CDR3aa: CASSSVSNTNEKLFF; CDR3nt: TGTGCCAGCAGTTCGGTTTCGAATACTAATGAAAAACTGTTTTTT